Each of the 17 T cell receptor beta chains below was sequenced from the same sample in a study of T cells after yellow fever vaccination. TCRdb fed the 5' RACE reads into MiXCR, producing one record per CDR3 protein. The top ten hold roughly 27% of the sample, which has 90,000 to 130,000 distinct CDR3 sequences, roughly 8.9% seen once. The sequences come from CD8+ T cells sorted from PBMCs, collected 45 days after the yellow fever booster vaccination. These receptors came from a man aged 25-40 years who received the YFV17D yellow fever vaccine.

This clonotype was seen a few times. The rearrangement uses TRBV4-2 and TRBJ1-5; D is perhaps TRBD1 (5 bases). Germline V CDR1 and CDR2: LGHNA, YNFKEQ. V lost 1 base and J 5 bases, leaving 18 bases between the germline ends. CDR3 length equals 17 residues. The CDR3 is CASSQVNLGRVDQPQHF. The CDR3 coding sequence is TGTGCCAGCAGCCAAGTCAATCTAGGCAGGGTAGATCAGCCCCAGCATTTT.

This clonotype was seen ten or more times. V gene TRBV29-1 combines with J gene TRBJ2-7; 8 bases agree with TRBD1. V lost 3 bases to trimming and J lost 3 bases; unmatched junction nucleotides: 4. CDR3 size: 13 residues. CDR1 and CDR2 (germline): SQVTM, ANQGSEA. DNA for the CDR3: TGCAGCGTTGATCCCGGACAGGGCTACGAGCAGTACTTC. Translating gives CSVDPGQGYEQYF.

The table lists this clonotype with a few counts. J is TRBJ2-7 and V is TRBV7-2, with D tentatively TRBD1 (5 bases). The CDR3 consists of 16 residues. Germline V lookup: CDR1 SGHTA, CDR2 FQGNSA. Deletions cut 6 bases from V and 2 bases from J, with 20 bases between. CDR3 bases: TGTGCCAGCAGTCCCGTGATTGGGGCTCTGCCCTACGAGCAGTACTTC. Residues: CASSPVIGALPYEQYF. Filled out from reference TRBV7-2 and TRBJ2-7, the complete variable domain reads GAGVSQSPSNKVTEKGKDVELRCDPISGHTALYWYRQSLGQGLEFLIYFQGNSAPDKSGLPSDRFSAERTGGSVSTLTIQRTQQEDSAVYLCASSPVIGALPYEQYFGPGTRLTVT.

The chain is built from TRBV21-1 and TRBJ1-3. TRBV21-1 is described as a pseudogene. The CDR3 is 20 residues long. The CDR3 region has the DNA TGTGCCAGCAGCAAAATGAGGGTCCGATTTCGAGTAACCTCTGGAAACACCATATATTTT. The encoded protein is CASSKMRVRFRVTSGNTIYF.

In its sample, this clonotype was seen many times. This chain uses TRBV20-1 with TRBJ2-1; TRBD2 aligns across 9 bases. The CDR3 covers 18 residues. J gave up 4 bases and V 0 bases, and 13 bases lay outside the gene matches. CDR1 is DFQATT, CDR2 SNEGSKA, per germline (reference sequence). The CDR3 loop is CSARDWTTSGTAYNEQFF. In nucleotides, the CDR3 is TGCAGTGCTAGAGATTGGACGACTAGCGGCACGGCTTACAATGAGCAGTTCTTC.

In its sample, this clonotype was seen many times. In DNA, the CDR3 is TGTGCCAGCACTGTTGATATGGGGTCCTACGAGCAGTACTTC. Translation gives CASTVDMGSYEQYF. V is TRBV12-3 or TRBV12-4 and J is TRBJ2-7; D not resolved. V shed 7 bases and J shed 1 base, with 14 bases lying between them. There are 14 residues in the CDR3.

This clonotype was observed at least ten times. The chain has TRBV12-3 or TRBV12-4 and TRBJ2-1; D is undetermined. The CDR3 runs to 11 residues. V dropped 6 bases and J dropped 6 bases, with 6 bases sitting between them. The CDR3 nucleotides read TGTGCCAGCAGCTTTATCAATGAGCAGTTCTTC. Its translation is CASSFINEQFF.

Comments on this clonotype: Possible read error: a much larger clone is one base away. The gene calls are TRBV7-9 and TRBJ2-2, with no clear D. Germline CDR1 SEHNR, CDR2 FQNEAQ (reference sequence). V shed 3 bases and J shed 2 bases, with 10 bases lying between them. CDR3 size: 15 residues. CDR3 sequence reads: CASSFPAVNTGELFF. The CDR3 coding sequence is TGTGCCAGCAGCTTTCCTGCGGTCAACACCGGGGAGCTGTTTTTT.

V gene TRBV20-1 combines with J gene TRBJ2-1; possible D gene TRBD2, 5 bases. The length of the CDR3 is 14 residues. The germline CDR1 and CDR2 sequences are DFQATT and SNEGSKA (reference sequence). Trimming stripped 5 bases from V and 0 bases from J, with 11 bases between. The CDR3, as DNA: TGCAGTGCTGCCGTCGGGATCTCCTACAATGAGCAGTTCTTC. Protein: CSAAVGISYNEQFF.

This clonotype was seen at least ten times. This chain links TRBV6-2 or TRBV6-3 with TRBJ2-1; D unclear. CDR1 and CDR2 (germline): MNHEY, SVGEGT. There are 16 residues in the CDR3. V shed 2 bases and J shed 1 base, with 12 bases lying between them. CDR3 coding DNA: TGTGCCAGCAGTTACGGCGGCAGGCGTTCCTACAATGAGCAGTTCTTC. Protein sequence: CASSYGGRRSYNEQFF.

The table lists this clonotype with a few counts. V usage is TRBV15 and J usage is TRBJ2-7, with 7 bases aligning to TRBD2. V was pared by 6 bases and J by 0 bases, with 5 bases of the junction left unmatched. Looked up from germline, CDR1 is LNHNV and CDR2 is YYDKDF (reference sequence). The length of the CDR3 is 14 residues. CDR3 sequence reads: CATRSGGSSYEQYF. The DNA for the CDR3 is TGTGCCACCAGGTCGGGCGGGAGCTCCTACGAGCAGTACTTC.

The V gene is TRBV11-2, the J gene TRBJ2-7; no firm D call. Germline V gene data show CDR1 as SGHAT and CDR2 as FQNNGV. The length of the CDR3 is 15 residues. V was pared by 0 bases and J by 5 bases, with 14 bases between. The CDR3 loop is CASSLEVLLSNEQYF. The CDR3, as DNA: TGTGCCAGCAGCTTAGAGGTCTTACTAAGTAACGAGCAGTACTTC.

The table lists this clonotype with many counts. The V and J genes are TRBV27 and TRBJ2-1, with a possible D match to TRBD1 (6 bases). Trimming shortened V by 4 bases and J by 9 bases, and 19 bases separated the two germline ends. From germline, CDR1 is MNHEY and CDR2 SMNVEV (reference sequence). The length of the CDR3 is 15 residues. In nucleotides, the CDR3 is TGTGCCAGCAGTTCCCCGATTCAACAGGGCTTTGAGCAGTTCTTC. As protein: CASSSPIQQGFEQFF.

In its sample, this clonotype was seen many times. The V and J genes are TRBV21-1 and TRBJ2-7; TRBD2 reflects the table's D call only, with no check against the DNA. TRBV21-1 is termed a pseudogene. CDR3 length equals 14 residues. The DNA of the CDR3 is TGTGCCAGCAGCATCTCGGGACTCCACTTCGAGCAGTACTTC. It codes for CASSISGLHFEQYF.

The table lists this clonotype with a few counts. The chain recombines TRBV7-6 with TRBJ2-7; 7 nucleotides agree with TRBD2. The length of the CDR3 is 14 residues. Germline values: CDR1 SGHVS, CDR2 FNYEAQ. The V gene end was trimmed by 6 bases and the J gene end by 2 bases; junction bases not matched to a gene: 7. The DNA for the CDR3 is TGTGCCAGCAGGGGACTACGCCGGACCTACGAGCAGTACTTC. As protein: CASRGLRRTYEQYF.

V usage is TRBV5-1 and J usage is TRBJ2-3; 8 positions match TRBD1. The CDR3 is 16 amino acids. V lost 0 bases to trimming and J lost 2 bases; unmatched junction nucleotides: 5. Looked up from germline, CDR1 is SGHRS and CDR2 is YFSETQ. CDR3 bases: TGCGCCAGCAGCTTGGGGAACAGGGGGAACACAGATACGCAGTATTTT. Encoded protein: CASSLGNRGNTDTQYF.

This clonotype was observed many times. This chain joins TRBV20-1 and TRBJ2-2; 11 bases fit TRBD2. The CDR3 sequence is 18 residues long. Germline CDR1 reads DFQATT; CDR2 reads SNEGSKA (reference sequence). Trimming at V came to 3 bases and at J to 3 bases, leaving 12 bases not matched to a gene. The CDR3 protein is CSARGLVTSGSYTGELFF. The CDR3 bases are TGCAGTGCTAGGGGTTTAGTTACTAGCGGGAGTTACACCGGGGAGCTGTTTTTT.